This T cell receptor (beta chain) derives from a study of long-term antiretroviral therapy in people with HIV. This clone was seen only once. Researchers ran immunoSEQ v3.0 at survey level. The table came from immunoSEQ multiplex PCR; TCRdb's copy has only in-frame clones and leaves some out. The data contain tens of thousands of clones, 75% to 90% of them singletons. Germline CDR1 reads PRHDT; CDR2 reads FYEKMQ (reference sequence). After removal of 4 bases from V and 4 bases from J, the junction contained 9 bases not matched to a gene. This CDR3 region has 15 residues. The receptor comes from a man younger than 35 with HIV. The genes are TRBV13 and TRBJ1-1, with 7 bases matching TRBD1. Sequencing used unsorted PBMCs, obtained 0.8 years before starting antiretroviral therapy. Here the CDR3 reads CASSSLDSGGTEAFF. The CDR3 DNA sequence: TGTGCCAGCAGCTCGTTAGACTCAGGGGGCACTGAAGCTTTCTTT.